A selection of T cell receptor beta chains follows, all from one sample in a study of T-cell memory formation after mild COVID-19. TCRdb re-called the 5' RACE reads with MiXCR, one entry per CDR3 protein. The sample carries around 34,000 distinct CDR3 sequences, 7.7% recorded once. Sequenced sample: PBMCs or a T cell subset sorted from them (not recorded which). The receptors were gathered from a man younger than 35 who had mild COVID-19 (a few samples of this study predate the infection). Cell type and time point are not known. Each CDR3 is given without its conserved first and last residue.

J gene	CDR3 length	V gene	CDR3 protein
TRBJ1-4	17	TRBV20-1	SARDLGIDKGATNEKLF
TRBJ2-4	15	TRBV7-8	ASSFVLAGGAKNIQY
TRBJ2-3	13	TRBV4-3	ASSLEGMSTDTQY
TRBJ2-1	8	TRBV20-1	SAGTSGEF
TRBJ2-5	12	TRBV7-3	ASSPTGVQETQY
TRBJ1-4	16	TRBV5-1	ASSDALRTIATNEKLF
TRBJ2-5	8	TRBV6-2/TRBV6-3	ASGLETQY
TRBJ2-7	14	TRBV5-1	ASSFEQGAVIYEQY
TRBJ1-1	12	TRBV12-3/TRBV12-4	ASRGGRGVTEAF
TRBJ1-2	12	TRBV7-9	ASSPTGSNYGYT
TRBJ2-7	12	TRBV5-1	ASSLEAGVYEQY
TRBJ1-6	13	TRBV2	ASSGQAGIGSPLH
TRBJ1-2	12	TRBV6-5	ASRLFQGGYGYT
TRBJ2-1	15	TRBV11-2	ASSYPLLAGGPPEQF
TRBJ1-2	12	TRBV4-1	ASSQGGGLYGYT
TRBJ2-3	11	TRBV7-2	ASSLERTDTQY
TRBJ2-3	12	TRBV9	ASSVDSSTDTQY